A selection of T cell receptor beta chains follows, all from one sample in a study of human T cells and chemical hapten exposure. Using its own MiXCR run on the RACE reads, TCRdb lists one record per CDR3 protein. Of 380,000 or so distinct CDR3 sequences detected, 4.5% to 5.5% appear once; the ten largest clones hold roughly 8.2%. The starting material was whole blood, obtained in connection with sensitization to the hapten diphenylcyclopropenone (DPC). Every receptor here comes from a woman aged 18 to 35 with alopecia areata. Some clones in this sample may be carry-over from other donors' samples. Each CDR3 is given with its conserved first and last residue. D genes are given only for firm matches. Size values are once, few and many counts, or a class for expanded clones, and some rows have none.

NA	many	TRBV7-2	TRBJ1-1	CASSLVSNMNTEAFF	TGTGCCAGCAGCTTAGTTAGTAACATGAACACTGAAGCTTTCTTT
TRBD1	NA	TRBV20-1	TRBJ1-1	CSARDFEDRGQSLNTEAFF	TGCAGTGCTAGAGATTTTGAGGACAGGGGGCAATCTCTGAACACTGAAGCTTTCTTT
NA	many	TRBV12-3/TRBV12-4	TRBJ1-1	CASSFGPGGTNTEAFF	NA
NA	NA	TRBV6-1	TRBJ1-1	CASSVDSLLNTEAFF	TGTGCCAGCAGTGTCGACAGCCTCTTGAACACTGAAGCTTTCTTT
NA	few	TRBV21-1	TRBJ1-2	CATRPNFWNDYGYTF	TGTGCCACCCGCCCAAACTTTTGGAACGACTATGGCTACACCTTC
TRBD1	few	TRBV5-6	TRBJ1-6	CASSTGTGGISPLHF	TGTGCCAGCAGCACAGGGACAGGGGGAATTTCACCCCTCCACTTT
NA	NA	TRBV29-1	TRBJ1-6	CSVKEVDYYNSPLHF	TGCAGCGTTAAGGAAGTAGACTACTATAATTCACCCCTCCACTTT
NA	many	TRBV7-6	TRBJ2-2	CASIQTGPGTGELFF	TGTGCCAGCATCCAAACCGGACCGGGGACCGGGGAGCTGTTTTTT
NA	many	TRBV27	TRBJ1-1	CASSSVGPNTEAFF	TGTGCCAGCAGTTCGGTAGGGCCTAACACTGAAGCTTTCTTT
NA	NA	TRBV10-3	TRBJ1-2	CAISGNRANYGYTF	TGTGCCATCAGTGGGAATAGGGCAAACTATGGCTACACCTTC
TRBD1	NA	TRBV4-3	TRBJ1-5	CASSQEWGTEPQHF	TGCGCCAGCAGCCAAGAGTGGGGGACAGAGCCCCAGCATTTT
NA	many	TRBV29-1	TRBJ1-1	CSVREPMNTEAFF	TGCAGCGTCAGGGAGCCGATGAACACTGAAGCTTTCTTT
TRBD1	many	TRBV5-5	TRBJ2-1	CASSRGQVFNEQFF	TGTGCCAGCTCTCGGGGACAGGTTTTTAATGAGCAGTTCTTC
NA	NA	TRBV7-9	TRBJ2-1	CASSLGDIRGDEQFF	TGTGCCAGCAGCTTGGGGGACATCCGCGGGGATGAGCAGTTCTTC
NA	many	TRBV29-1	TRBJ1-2	CSVDQTVNYGYTF	TGCAGCGTTGACCAGACGGTTAACTATGGCTACACCTTC
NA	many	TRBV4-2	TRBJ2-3	CASSQDLGDGNTDTQYF	TGTGCCAGCAGCCAAGATTTAGGGGACGGTAATACAGATACGCAGTATTTT
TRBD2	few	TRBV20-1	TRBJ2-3	CSASGTSLTDTQYF	TGCAGTGCCTCCGGGACTAGCCTCACAGATACGCAGTATTTT
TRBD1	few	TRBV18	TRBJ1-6	CASSEQGFNSPLHF	TGTGCCAGCTCAGAACAGGGGTTTAATTCACCCCTCCACTTT
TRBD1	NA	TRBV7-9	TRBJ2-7	CASSGPGTVGYEQYF	TGTGCCAGCAGCGGACCCGGGACAGTTGGCTACGAGCAGTACTTC
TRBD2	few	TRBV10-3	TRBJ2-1	CAIRGTSDYNEQFF	TGTGCCATCAGGGGGACTAGCGACTACAATGAGCAGTTCTTC
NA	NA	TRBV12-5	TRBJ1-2	CASGLGYGYTF	TGTGCTAGTGGTTTGGGCTATGGCTACACCTTC
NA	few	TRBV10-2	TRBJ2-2	CASTWAGELFF	TGCGCCAGCACCTGGGCCGGGGAGCTGTTTTTT
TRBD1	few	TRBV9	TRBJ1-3	CASSVYADRGYGNTIYF	TGTGCCAGCAGCGTATATGCCGACAGGGGTTACGGAAACACCATATATTTT
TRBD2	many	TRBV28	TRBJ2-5	CASSPDGGDQETQYF	TGTGCCAGCAGCCCGGACGGGGGGGACCAAGAGACCCAGTACTTC
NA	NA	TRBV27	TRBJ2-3	CASSFVWTDTQYF	TGTGCCAGCAGTTTCGTATGGACAGATACGCAGTATTTT
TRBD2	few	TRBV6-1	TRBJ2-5	CASSRNSGAQETQYF	TGTGCCAGCAGTCGAAATAGCGGGGCTCAAGAGACCCAGTACTTC
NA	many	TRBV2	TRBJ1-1	CASRGTGGTTEAFF	TGTGCCAGCAGGGGGACTGGGGGTACGACTGAAGCTTTCTTT
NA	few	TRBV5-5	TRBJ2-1	CASSLELRSGEQFF	TGTGCCAGCAGCTTGGAACTCAGGTCGGGTGAGCAGTTCTTC
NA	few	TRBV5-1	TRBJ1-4	CASSPPGDEKLFF	TGCGCCAGCAGTCCCCCGGGGGACGAAAAACTGTTTTTT
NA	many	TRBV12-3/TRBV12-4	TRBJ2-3	CASNLQGSGTDTQYF	TGTGCCAGCAACCTCCAGGGTAGCGGCACAGATACGCAGTATTTT
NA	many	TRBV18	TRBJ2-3	CASSPSGTPTDTQYF	TGTGCCAGCTCACCGTCCGGGACCCCCACAGATACGCAGTATTTT
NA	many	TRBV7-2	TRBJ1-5	CASSLDGAGGSNQPQHF	TGTGCCAGCAGCTTAGATGGGGCGGGGGGTAGCAATCAGCCCCAGCATTTT
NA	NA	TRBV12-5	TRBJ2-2	CASGLASGGAGELFF	TGTGCTAGTGGTTTGGCCAGCGGTGGAGCCGGGGAGCTGTTTTTT
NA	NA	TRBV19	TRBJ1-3	CASSRVDTGGNTIYF	TGTGCCAGTAGTAGGGTGGACACCGGGGGAAACACCATATATTTT
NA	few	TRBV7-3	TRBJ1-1	CASSFTIQEPMNTEAFF	TGTGCCAGCAGCTTCACGATCCAAGAACCCATGAACACTGAAGCTTTCTTT
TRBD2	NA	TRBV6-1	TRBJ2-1	CASSLGTRKRNEQFF	TGTGCCAGCAGTCTCGGGACTAGGAAACGCAATGAGCAGTTCTTC
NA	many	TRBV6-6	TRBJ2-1	CASSSRQSYNEQFF	TGTGCCAGCAGTTCCAGGCAATCCTACAATGAGCAGTTCTTC
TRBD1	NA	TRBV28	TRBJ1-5	CASSLGGDRGYYSNQPQHF	TGTGCCAGCAGTTTAGGGGGGGACAGGGGCTACTATAGCAATCAGCCCCAGCATTTT
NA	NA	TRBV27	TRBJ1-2	CASSLSGGTYGYTF	TGTGCCAGCAGTTTATCCGGGGGTACCTATGGCTACACCTTC
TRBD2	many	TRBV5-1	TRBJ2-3	CASSSDSGAPTDTQYF	TGCGCCAGCAGCTCAGACAGCGGGGCGCCCACAGATACGCAGTATTTT
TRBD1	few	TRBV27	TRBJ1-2	CASSRQGRYGYTF	TGTGCCAGCAGCCGACAGGGCCGCTATGGCTACACCTTC
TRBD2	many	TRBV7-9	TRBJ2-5	CASSGRASGAETQYF	TGTGCCAGCAGCGGTCGGGCTAGCGGGGCTGAGACCCAGTACTTC
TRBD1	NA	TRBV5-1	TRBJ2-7	CASSLAPRTGGDEQYF	TGCGCCAGCAGCTTGGCTCCTAGGACAGGGGGCGACGAGCAGTACTTC
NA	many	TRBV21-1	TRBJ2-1	CASHRDGSSYNEQFF	TGTGCCAGTCACCGGGACGGGAGCTCCTACAATGAGCAGTTCTTC
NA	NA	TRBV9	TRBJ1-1	CASTEGDWGTEAFF	TGTGCCAGCACCGAGGGGGATTGGGGAACTGAAGCTTTCTTT
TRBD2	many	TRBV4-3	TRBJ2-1	CASSQDGGGTYNEQFF	TGCGCCAGCAGCCAAGATGGCGGGGGGACCTACAATGAGCAGTTCTTC
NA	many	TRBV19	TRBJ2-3	CASSGLASATQYF	TGTGCCAGTAGCGGCCTCGCTTCGGCGACGCAGTATTTT
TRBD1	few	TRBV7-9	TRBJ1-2	CASSYTGAPFYGYTF	TGTGCCAGCAGCTATACAGGGGCCCCTTTTTATGGCTACACCTTC
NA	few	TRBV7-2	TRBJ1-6	CASSLDGSPLHF	TGTGCCAGCAGCTTAGACGGGTCACCCCTCCACTTT
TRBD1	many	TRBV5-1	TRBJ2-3	CASSSRTGPDTQYF	TGCGCCAGCAGCTCTCGGACAGGGCCAGATACGCAGTATTTT
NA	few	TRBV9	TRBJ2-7	CASSVDAGASYEQYF	TGTGCCAGCAGCGTAGATGCGGGGGCGTCCTACGAGCAGTACTTC
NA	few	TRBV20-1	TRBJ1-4	CSARSGAFVGEKLFF	TGCAGTGCTAGATCGGGGGCCTTTGTCGGGGAAAAACTGTTTTTT
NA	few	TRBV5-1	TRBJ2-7	CASSYQGYSSEQYF	TGCGCCAGCAGCTATCAGGGTTATTCGAGCGAGCAGTACTTC
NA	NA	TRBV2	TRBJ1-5	CASSEVHRSNQPQHF	TGTGCCAGCAGTGAAGTCCACAGGTCCAATCAGCCCCAGCATTTT